This T cell receptor (beta chain) is drawn from a study of spatial heterogeneity in lung cancer (dated by TCRdb to between 2018 and 2021). For the study in its entirety: Beta-chain transcripts were consistently detected in greater numbers than alpha-chain transcripts, which likely reflected higher beta-chain transcript abundance. In non-small cell lung cancer, the study quantitatively compared TCR alpha and beta repertoires across several tumor regions, matched nontumor lung, and blood. TCR transcript counts in tumor regions correlated strongly with a T cell transcriptional module score from matched bulk RNA-seq. At surgery, both alpha and beta chains were TCR-sequenced in 200 to 250 tumor regions, 63 to 65 matched nontumor lung samples and 56 PBMC samples. In the raw uncorrected reads, each unique combination of TCR and UMI appeared on average more than ten times. Nonsynonymous mutation counts, determined by whole-exome sequencing of tumor tissue, were related to TCR repertoire features.

The time point label for this specimen denotes: sample taken at primary tumor resection. The donors were some 76 patients from the lung TRACERx cohort who had early-stage, untreated non-small cell lung cancer. Whole RNA extracted from tumor and nontumor lung tissue, or from cryopreserved PBMC samples, was used for TCR sequencing without cell sorting. Patients were selected for TCR sequencing only if sufficient RNA was available from at least two tumor regions. Before selection, tumor and adjacent nontumor lung specimens were reviewed by a lung pathologist. Taken from the germline V gene, the CDR1 and CDR2 loops are SNHLY and FYNNEI. The CDR3 sequence holds 12 residues, the cysteine and phenylalanine included. Only CDR3 DNA is held: 36 bases, read in frame from base 1. V and J lose 6 bases and 2 bases, and a span of 8 bases separates them. The paper's findings and limits, for the study overall: The number of expanded intratumoral alpha and beta TCRs correlated with the tumor nonsynonymous mutation count. The count of ubiquitous expanded TCRs correlated with the count of ubiquitous nonsynonymous mutations, and the count of regional expanded TCRs correlated with the count of regional nonsynonymous mutations. TCR-seq coverage of tumor T cells was estimated to be only roughly 7.3% for alpha chains and 13% for beta chains. Confirming at a functional level the hypothesis that regional TCRs recognize regional mutations was considered to require additional single-cell paired TCR alpha and beta sequencing.

Preparation of the library involved 5' RACE. For sequencing, a NextSeq 500 was employed. The TCR library protocol attached a unique molecular identifier to each TCR cDNA molecule to allow correction of PCR and sequencing errors. In the paper's pipeline: TCR identification, UMI-based error correction and CDR3 extraction were all carried out with Decombinator tools. TCRs above a frequency of 2 per 1,000, corresponding to the top 1% of the tumor frequency distribution, were defined as expanded. Expanded tumor TCRs statistically deemed absent (corrected P<0.05) from at least one tumor region were classed as regional, and all other expanded tumor TCRs were classed as ubiquitous. Each repertoire was subsampled 100 times to 5,000 TCRs, after which Renyi diversity was computed with the R vegan package. CDR3 similarity networks were built from amino acid triplet string-kernel similarity, with CDR3s being connected when pairwise similarity was above 0.82. The public reads were quality trimmed at Q25 with fastp and then assembled into clones with MiXCR by TCRdb, keeping productive beta chains. CDR3 protein sequences are deduplicated, and each keeps its most common genes and DNA. The V and J calls follow TCRdb's processing rather than the paper's. The sample includes fewer than 10,000 distinct CDR3 sequences, with 4.5% to 6% observed a single time. About an eighth of the sample goes to the ten largest clones.

Regarding this clonotype: No cognate antigen has been identified for it. Per-nucleotide qualities are absent, and no much larger clonotype sits a single base away.

Specimen: lung tumor tissue, collected at surgery. The sequence derives from a female donor with early-stage non-small cell lung cancer. In this chain, TRBV2 is recombined with TRBJ2-7; the D gene lacks a confident call. CDR3 sequence: CASRPDTYEQYF. The sequence in DNA is TGTGCCAGCAGACCCGACACCTACGAGCAGTACTTC.